This TCR beta chain stems from a study of cytomegalovirus exposure and HLA in healthy donors. Trimming pared 1 base from V and 9 bases from J, leaving 16 bases between. In germline, CDR1 is LNHDA, CDR2 SQIVND (reference sequence). The length of the CDR3 is 15 residues. The PCR made use of 60 Vbeta and 13 Jbeta primers. Only in-frame clones appear in the TCRdb table, and some are missing; sequencing was by immunoSEQ multiplex PCR. In the table there are 90,000 to 150,000 clones, 15% to 19% of which are singletons. The receptor was isolated from a woman between 18 and 29 years old in good health and CMV-seronegative. Sequencing used PBMCs. The chain carries TRBV19 and TRBJ2-1; weak D call: TRBD1 (5 bases). The DNA of the CDR3 is TGTGCCAGTAGTATAGCGGACAACCCCTCGAGTGAGCAGTTCTTC. It codes for CASSIADNPSSEQFF. Full variable domain (missing parts from reference TRBV19 and TRBJ2-1): DGGITQSPKYLFRKEGQNVTLSCEQNLNHDAMYWYRQDPGQGLRLIYYSQIVNDFQKGDIAEGYSVSREKKESFPLTVTSAQKNPTAFYLCASSIADNPSSEQFFGPGTRLTVL.